Below are 7 T cell receptor beta chains sequenced from a single sample in a study of CD8 T cells in ankylosing spondylitis. TCRdb ran MiXCR on the 5' RACE reads and lists one entry per CDR3 protein. In the table there are some 140,000 distinct CDR3 sequences, 7.5% to 9.5% of which are singletons. Sequencing input: synovial fluid, either unsorted or a sorted T cell fraction (not recorded which). The receptor source for this set is a male donor with ankylosing spondylitis.

This clonotype was seen at least ten times. V gene TRBV20-1 combines with J gene TRBJ2-2; 7 nucleotides agree with TRBD2. V lost 5 bases to trimming and J lost 4 bases; unmatched junction nucleotides: 7. The germline V gene has CDR1 DFQATT and CDR2 SNEGSKA (reference sequence). The CDR3 consists of 14 residues. CDR3 sequence reads: CSARREPSTGELFF. Here the CDR3 DNA reads TGCAGTGCTCGGCGGGAGCCCTCCACCGGGGAGCTGTTTTTT.

The DNA for the CDR3 is TGTGCCAGCAGCTTAGATCACGGGGGAAATGAGCAGTTCTTC. Translation: CASSLDHGGNEQFF. The chain recombines TRBV11-2 with TRBJ2-1, with D possibly matching TRBD2 (6 bases). CDR3 size: 14 residues. In germline, CDR1 is SGHAT, CDR2 FQNNGV. V was cut by 0 bases and J by 7 bases, with 10 bases left in between.

V and J are TRBV6-2 or TRBV6-3 and TRBJ2-7, with 10 bases fitting TRBD2. The ends lost 0 bases at V and 7 bases at J; junction bases unmatched: 3. CDR1 and CDR2 (germline): MNHEY, SVGEGT. This CDR3 region has 14 residues. The CDR3 bases are TGTGCCAGCAGTTACTCCCGGACTAGCGGAGAGCAGTACTTC. Its translation is CASSYSRTSGEQYF.

This clonotype appeared many times. The chain employs TRBV7-2 and TRBJ2-7; D is uncertain. Trimming took 7 bases from V and 5 from J, leaving 18 bases between them. Germline loops: CDR1 SGHTA, CDR2 FQGNSA. The CDR3 sequence is 14 residues long. CDR3 protein: CASTPDSYPDEQYF. The CDR3 nucleotides read TGTGCCAGCACCCCTGACTCCTACCCCGACGAGCAGTACTTC.

This clonotype appeared a few times. This sequence joins TRBV20-1 and TRBJ2-3; 9 bases match TRBD2. From germline, CDR1 is DFQATT and CDR2 SNEGSKA (reference sequence). CDR3 length equals 16 residues. V dropped 0 bases and J dropped 1; count of bases not matched to a gene: 5. CDR3 sequence (DNA): TGCAGTGCTAGAGATTTACGACTAGCGGGCACAGATACGCAGTATTTT. Its protein product is CSARDLRLAGTDTQYF.

This clonotype was recorded at least ten times. The chain joins TRBV7-2 to TRBJ2-3, with TRBD2 matching over 13 bases. Per the germline V gene, CDR1 is SGHTA and CDR2 is FQGNSA. V was clipped by 3 bases and J by 6 bases; unmatched bases: 3. The CDR3 spans 15 residues. The CDR3 DNA sequence: TGTGCCAGCAGCTTCCGGACTAGCGGGAGTGATACGCAGTATTTT. Amino acids: CASSFRTSGSDTQYF.

This clonotype was seen a handful of times. The J gene is TRBJ2-7, the V gene TRBV6-1; 9 nucleotides agree with TRBD1. Germline CDR1 MNHNS, CDR2 SASEGT. V lost 7 bases to trimming and J lost 5 bases; unmatched junction nucleotides: 12. This CDR3 spans 15 amino acids. The CDR3 nucleotides are TGTGCCAGCACTAAACCGACAGGGGGTGGTAACGAGCAGTACTTC. Protein product: CASTKPTGGGNEQYF.